This TCR beta chain comes out of a study of T cell therapy after organ transplantation. Whole-study context: Two of the ten patients were classed as nonresponders. Short-term post-therapy samples: blood collected 4 to 8 weeks after completing therapy.

Study results and limitations: Poor CD8+ T cell yield may explain few expansions in nonresponders. Minimal repertoire change after therapy followed marked pretherapy expansions in nonresponders.

Measured with immunoSEQ multiplex PCR; TCRdb has only the in-frame clones, and not every one. The sample yields thousands of clones, 65% to 80% seen once. CDR1 is MDHEN, CDR2 SYDVKM, per germline. The CDR3 totals 15 residues. V was trimmed by 5 bases and J by 7 bases, leaving 21 bases between them. Regarding time point: 4-8 weeks after completion of therapy. In its sample, this clone is medium-sized. What it binds is not known. This sample comprised CD8+ T cells from blood, obtained after autologous CMV-specific T cell therapy. The chain has TRBV28 and TRBJ2-7; the D is unclear. The source of this sequence is a human patient who had received a solid organ transplant and had CMV disease. The graft donor may have given rise to some T cells. The CDR3 bases are TGTGCCAGCAGTCCCCCCTCGGCGCCGGTGAGGGAGCAGTACTTC. This sequence encodes CASSPPSAPVREQYF.